These T cell receptor beta chains were read from a single sample in a study of vaccination effects on CD4 cells after COVID-19. No antigen has been assigned to these receptors. TCRdb's table, derived via immunoSEQ multiplex PCR, lists solely in-frame clones and lacks some. The sample carries approximately 30,000 clones, roughly 70% recorded once. The source was CD4+ T cells from PBMCs cultured with HCoV-NL63 spike peptides, collected after COVID-19 vaccination. These receptors were obtained from a human donor who received a COVID-19 vaccine. Both conserved end residues are part of each CDR3. The D gene is left open where the match is weak. Not every row has a clone size; where given, it reads once, few, many or a size class.

j_call d_call v_call clone_size cdr3_nt cdr3_aa
TRBJ1-1 TRBD1 TRBV5-1 . TGCGCCAGCAGCTCCACACCATCCGGGACAGGGGGCCTTAACACTGAAGCTTTCTTT CASSSTPSGTGGLNTEAFF
TRBJ2-5 . TRBV5-1 . TGCGCCAGCAGCAACTATGGCGAGCAAGAGACCCAGTACTTC CASSNYGEQETQYF
TRBJ1-6 . TRBV3-1/TRBV3-2 . TGTGCCAGCAGCCGCGGGGATTCACCCCTCCACTTT CASSRGDSPLHF
TRBJ2-7 TRBD1 TRBV18 . TGTGCCAGCTCACCCGGGACAGGATACGAGCAGTACTTC CASSPGTGYEQYF
TRBJ2-7 . TRBV3-1/TRBV3-2 . TGTGCCAGCAGCCAAGAATGGAACGAGCAGTACTTC CASSQEWNEQYF
TRBJ2-3 TRBD1 TRBV24-1 once TGTGCCACCAGTGGTACAGGGGGCGGCACAGATACGCAGTATTTT CATSGTGGGTDTQYF
TRBJ1-5 . TRBV6-6 few TGTGCCAGCAGTTACTCTGGGGGGGTTAGTCAGCCCCAGCATTTT CASSYSGGVSQPQHF
TRBJ1-2 . TRBV2 . TGTGCCAGCAGTAAGGCCCATGGCTACACCTTC CASSKAHGYTF
TRBJ2-3 TRBD1 TRBV14 . TGTGCCAGCAGCCAATTTTGGACAGGGCCAGGATCAGATACGCAGTATTTT CASSQFWTGPGSDTQYF
TRBJ2-7 TRBD2 TRBV4-1 few TGCGCCAGCAGCCAGGAAACTAGCGGGATACCCTCTACCTACGAGCAGTACTTC CASSQETSGIPSTYEQYF
TRBJ1-3 . TRBV7-2 few TGTGCCAGCAGCTTTTCCGGGACACGTGGAAACACCATATATTTT CASSFSGTRGNTIYF
TRBJ2-5 TRBD2 TRBV4-1 . TGCGCCAGCAGCTTCCGGGGGGGCGAAGAGACCCAGTACTTC CASSFRGGEETQYF
TRBJ2-1 . TRBV11-2 . TGTGCCAGCAGCTTAAGTCTCAGGCGGCAGGATGAGCAGTTCTTC CASSLSLRRQDEQFF
TRBJ1-6 . TRBV2 . TGTGCCAGCAGAGGGAGAACAGGGACCGATTCACCCCTCCACTTT CASRGRTGTDSPLHF
TRBJ2-3 . TRBV7-9 . TGTGCCAGCAGCTTAGCGGCGGGGACTAGCACAGATACGCAGTATTTT CASSLAAGTSTDTQYF
TRBJ2-1 . TRBV11-2 . TGTGCCAGCAGCCTAGGGGCCCTTAGCTCCTACAATGAGCAGTTCTTC CASSLGALSSYNEQFF
TRBJ2-7 . TRBV15 . TGTGCCACCAGCAGAGCAAGTCGGGAGCAGTACTTC CATSRASREQYF